This T cell receptor (beta chain) is from a study of blood T cell repertoires in COVID-19. Sequencing used immunoSEQ multiplex PCR; TCRdb keeps in-frame clones, though not all of them. This sample has some 250,000 clones; around 85% occur once, and the top ten carry over 8%. The sample was peripheral blood. This sequence was found in a woman aged 80 or over with acute or convalescent COVID-19.

The CDR3 bases are TGCGCCAGCAGCCAGCCGGGACAGTACAATGAGCAGTTCTTC. This translates into CASSQPGQYNEQFF. The chain couples TRBV4-1 to TRBJ2-1; 7 nucleotides match TRBD1. The CDR3 sequence is 14 residues long. Germline-derived CDR1 and CDR2 are MGHRA and YSYEKL. V was clipped by 3 bases and J by 4 bases; unmatched bases: 3.